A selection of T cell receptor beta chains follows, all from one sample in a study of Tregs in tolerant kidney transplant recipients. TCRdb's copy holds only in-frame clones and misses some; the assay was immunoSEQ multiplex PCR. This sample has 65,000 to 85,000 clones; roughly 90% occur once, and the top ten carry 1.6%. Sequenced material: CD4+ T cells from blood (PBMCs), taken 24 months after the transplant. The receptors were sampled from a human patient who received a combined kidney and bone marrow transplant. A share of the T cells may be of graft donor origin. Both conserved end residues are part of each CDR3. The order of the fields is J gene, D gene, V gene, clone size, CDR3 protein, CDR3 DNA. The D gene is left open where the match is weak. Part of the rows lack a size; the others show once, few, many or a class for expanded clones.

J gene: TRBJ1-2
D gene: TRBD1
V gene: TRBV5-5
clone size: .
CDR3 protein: CASSQDLNPGQRGYTF
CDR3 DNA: TGTGCCAGCAGCCAAGACCTTAACCCGGGACAGAGGGGCTACACCTTC

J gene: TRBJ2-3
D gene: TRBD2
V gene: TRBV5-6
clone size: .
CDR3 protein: CASSSRLAGGDTQYF
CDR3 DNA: TGTGCCAGCAGCTCCCGACTAGCGGGGGGAGATACGCAGTATTTT

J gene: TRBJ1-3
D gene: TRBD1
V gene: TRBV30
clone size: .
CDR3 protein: CAWSVRGLGNTIYF
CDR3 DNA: TGTGCCTGGAGTGTAAGGGGGCTCGGAAACACCATATATTTT

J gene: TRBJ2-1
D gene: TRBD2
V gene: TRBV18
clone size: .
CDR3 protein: CASSPLAGGDNEQFF
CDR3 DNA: TGTGCCAGCTCACCTTTAGCGGGAGGGGACAATGAGCAGTTCTTC

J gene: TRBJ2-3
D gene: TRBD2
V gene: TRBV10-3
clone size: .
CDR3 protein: CASLAGVPDTQYF
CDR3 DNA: TGTGCCAGTCTAGCGGGAGTACCTGATACGCAGTATTTT

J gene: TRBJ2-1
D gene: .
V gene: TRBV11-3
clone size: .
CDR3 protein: CASSLNNGEQFF
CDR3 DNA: TGTGCCAGCAGCTTAAATAATGGCGAGCAGTTCTTC

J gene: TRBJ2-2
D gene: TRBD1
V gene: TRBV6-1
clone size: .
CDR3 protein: CASKMTGVSTGELFF
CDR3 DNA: TGTGCCAGCAAGATGACAGGGGTTAGCACCGGGGAGCTGTTTTTT

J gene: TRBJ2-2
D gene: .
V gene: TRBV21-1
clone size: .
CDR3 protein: CASSSQGIGITGELFF
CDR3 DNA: TGTGCCAGCAGCTCGCAGGGGATTGGCATCACCGGGGAGCTGTTTTTT

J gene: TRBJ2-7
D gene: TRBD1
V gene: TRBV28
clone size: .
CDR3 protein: CASSFMETGAHEQYF
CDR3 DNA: TGTGCCAGCAGTTTTATGGAGACAGGGGCCCACGAGCAGTACTTC

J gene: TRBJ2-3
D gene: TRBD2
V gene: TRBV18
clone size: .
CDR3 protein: CASSTLAGGTDTQYF
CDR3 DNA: TGTGCCAGCTCAACTCTAGCGGGGGGGACAGATACGCAGTATTTT

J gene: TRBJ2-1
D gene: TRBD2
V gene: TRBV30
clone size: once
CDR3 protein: CACSSGYEYNEQFF
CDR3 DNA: TGTGCCTGTTCTAGCGGGTATGAGTACAATGAGCAGTTCTTC

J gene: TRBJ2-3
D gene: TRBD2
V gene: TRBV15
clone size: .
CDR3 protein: CATSRDPPFLADVTDTQYF
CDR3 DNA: TGTGCCACCAGCAGAGATCCCCCCTTTCTAGCGGATGTCACAGATACGCAGTATTTT

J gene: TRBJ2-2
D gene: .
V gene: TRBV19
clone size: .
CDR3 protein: CASGVFGGVTGELFF
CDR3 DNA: TGTGCCAGTGGGGTTTTTGGAGGAGTCACCGGGGAGCTGTTTTTT

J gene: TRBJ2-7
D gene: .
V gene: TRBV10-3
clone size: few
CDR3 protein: CAISESRPAREQYF
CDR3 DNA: TGTGCCATCAGTGAGTCGCGTCCCGCGCGTGAGCAGTACTTC

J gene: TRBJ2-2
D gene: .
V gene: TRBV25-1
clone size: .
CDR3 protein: CASSVTGVTGELFF
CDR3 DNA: TGTGCCAGCAGTGTAACGGGAGTCACCGGGGAGCTGTTTTTT

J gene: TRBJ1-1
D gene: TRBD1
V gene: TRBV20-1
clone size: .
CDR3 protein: CSAKIDRAAFF
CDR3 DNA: TGCAGTGCTAAAATCGACAGGGCAGCTTTCTTT

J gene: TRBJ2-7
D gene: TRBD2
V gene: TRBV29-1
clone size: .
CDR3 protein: CSVIRGVQQNPQYF
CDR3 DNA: TGCAGCGTCATTCGGGGGGTGCAACAGAACCCACAGTACTTC

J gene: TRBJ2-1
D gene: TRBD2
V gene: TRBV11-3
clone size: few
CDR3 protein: CASSLRLAEDNEQFF
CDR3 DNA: TGTGCCAGCAGCCTCAGACTAGCGGAAGACAATGAGCAGTTCTTC

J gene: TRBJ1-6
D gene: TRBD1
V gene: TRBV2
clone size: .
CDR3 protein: CASRNRDSANSPLHF
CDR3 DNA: TGTGCCAGCAGAAACCGGGACAGCGCTAATTCACCCCTCCACTTT

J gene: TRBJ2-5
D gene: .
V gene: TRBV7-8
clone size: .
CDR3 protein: CASSSIQETQYF
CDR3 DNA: TGTGCCAGCAGCTCAATCCAAGAGACCCAGTACTTC

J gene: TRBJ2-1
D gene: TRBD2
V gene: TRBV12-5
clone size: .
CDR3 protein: CASGRSTSGSNEQFF
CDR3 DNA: TGTGCTAGTGGTAGAAGCACTAGCGGGAGTAATGAGCAGTTCTTC

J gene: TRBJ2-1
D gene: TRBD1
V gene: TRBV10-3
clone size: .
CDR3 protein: CAISRQGHEQFF
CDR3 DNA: TGTGCCATCAGCCGACAGGGGCATGAGCAGTTCTTC

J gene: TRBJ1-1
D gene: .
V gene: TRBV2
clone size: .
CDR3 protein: CASRVVAEAFF
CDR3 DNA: TGTGCCAGCAGAGTAGTAGCTGAAGCTTTCTTT

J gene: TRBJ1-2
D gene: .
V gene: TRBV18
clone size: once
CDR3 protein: CASSPPLQFYGYTF
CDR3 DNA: TGTGCCAGCTCACCACCGTTACAGTTCTATGGCTACACCTTC

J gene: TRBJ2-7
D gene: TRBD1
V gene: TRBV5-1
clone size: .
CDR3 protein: CASSSHRGRYEQYF
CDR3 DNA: TGCGCCAGCAGCTCTCACAGGGGAAGGTACGAGCAGTACTTC

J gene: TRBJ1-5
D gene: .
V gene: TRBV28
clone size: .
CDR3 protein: CASSLHPGIGNQPQHF
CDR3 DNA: TGTGCCAGCAGTTTACACCCCGGAATCGGGAATCAGCCCCAGCATTTT

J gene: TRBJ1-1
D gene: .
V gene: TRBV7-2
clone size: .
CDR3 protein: CASSLANWGRHTEAFF
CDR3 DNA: TGTGCCAGCAGCTTAGCTAACTGGGGGCGGCACACTGAAGCTTTCTTT

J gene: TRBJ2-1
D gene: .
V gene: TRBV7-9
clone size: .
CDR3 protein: CASSLVQEQFF
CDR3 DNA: TGTGCCAGCAGCTTAGTCCAAGAGCAGTTCTTC

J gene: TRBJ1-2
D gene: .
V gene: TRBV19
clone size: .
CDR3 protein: CASSPDRLFDYGYTF
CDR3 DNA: TGTGCCAGTAGCCCTGACAGGCTGTTCGACTATGGCTACACCTTC

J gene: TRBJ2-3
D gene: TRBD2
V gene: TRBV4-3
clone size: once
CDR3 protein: CASSQASGGDSADTQYF
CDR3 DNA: TGCGCCAGCAGCCAAGCTAGCGGGGGGGATTCTGCAGATACGCAGTATTTT

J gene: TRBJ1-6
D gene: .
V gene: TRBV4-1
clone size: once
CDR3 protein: CASSPHRESYNSPLHF
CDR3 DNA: TGCGCCAGCAGCCCGCACAGGGAGTCCTATAATTCACCCCTCCACTTT

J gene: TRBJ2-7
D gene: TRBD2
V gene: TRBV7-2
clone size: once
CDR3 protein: CASSLASGLAGGAYEQYF
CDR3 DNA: TGTGCCAGCAGCTTAGCCTCGGGACTAGCGGGAGGAGCCTACGAGCAGTACTTC

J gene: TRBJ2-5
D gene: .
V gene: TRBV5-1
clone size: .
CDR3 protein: CASSLGDLGGETQYF
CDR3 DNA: TGCGCCAGCAGCTTGGGCGACCTGGGGGGAGAGACCCAGTACTTC

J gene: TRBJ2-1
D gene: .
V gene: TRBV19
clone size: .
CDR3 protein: CASGTVNEQFF
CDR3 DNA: TGTGCCAGCGGGACTGTCAATGAGCAGTTCTTC

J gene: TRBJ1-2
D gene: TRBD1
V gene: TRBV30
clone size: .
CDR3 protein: CAWGSPGDSYGYTF
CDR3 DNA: TGTGCCTGGGGGTCTCCTGGGGACAGCTATGGCTACACCTTC

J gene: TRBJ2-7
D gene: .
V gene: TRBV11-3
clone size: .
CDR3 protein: CASGGASYEQYF
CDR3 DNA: TGTGCCAGCGGGGGGGCTTCCTACGAGCAGTACTTC

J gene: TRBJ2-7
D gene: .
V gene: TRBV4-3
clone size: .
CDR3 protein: CASSQVPWGTSYEQYF
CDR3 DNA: TGCGCCAGCAGCCAAGTCCCCTGGGGCACCTCCTACGAGCAGTACTTC

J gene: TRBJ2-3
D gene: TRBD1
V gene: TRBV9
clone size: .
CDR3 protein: CASSLTGTGGADTQYF
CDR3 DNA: TGTGCCAGCAGCCTGACCGGGACAGGGGGCGCAGATACGCAGTATTTT

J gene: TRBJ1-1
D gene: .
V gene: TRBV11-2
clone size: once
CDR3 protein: CASTKLAGLNTEAFF
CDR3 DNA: TGTGCCAGCACCAAGTTGGCGGGATTAAACACTGAAGCTTTCTTT

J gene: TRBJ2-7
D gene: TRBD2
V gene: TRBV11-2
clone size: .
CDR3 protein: CASSSPGRGRYEQYF
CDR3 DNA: TGTGCCAGCAGCTCCCCAGGGAGGGGTCGCTACGAGCAGTACTTC

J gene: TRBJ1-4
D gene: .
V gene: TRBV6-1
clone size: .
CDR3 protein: CASWRAPNEKLFF
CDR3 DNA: TGTGCCAGCTGGAGGGCCCCTAATGAAAAACTGTTTTTT

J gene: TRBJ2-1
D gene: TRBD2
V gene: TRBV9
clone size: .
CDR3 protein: CASSVDPAGVDYNEQFF
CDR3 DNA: TGTGCCAGCAGCGTAGATCCAGCGGGAGTGGACTACAATGAGCAGTTCTTC

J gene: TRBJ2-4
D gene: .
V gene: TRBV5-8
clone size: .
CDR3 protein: CASSLLGGQSENIQYF
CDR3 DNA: TGTGCCAGCAGCTTGTTGGGGGGACAGTCAGAAAACATTCAGTACTTC

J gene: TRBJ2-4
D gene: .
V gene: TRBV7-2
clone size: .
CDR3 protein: CASTVKNIQYF
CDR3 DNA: TGTGCCAGCACGGTGAAAAACATTCAGTACTTC

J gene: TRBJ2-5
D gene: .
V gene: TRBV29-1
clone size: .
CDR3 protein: CSVGQEPQETQYF
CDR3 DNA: TGCAGCGTTGGACAGGAGCCTCAAGAGACCCAGTACTTC

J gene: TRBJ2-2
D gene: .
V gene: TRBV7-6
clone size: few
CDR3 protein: CASSLGTANTGELFF
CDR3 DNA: TGTGCCAGCAGCCTCGGGACTGCGAACACCGGGGAGCTGTTTTTT

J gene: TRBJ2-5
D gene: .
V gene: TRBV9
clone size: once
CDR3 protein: CASSVGSAETQYF
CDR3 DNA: TGTGCCAGCAGCGTAGGGAGCGCCGAGACCCAGTACTTC

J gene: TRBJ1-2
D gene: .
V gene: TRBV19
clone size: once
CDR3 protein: CASTRTGTYFYGYTF
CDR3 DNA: TGTGCCAGTACCCGCACCGGGACTTATTTTTATGGCTACACCTTC

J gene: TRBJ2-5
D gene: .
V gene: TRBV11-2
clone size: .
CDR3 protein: CASSIYRAEQETQYF
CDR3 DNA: TGTGCCAGCAGCATTTACAGGGCCGAACAAGAGACCCAGTACTTC